The present entry profiles one T cell receptor (beta chain) with its context. The source of the sample is a study of T cell changes during pregnancy in multiple sclerosis. Assay: immunoSEQ multiplex PCR; the TCRdb copy retains only in-frame clones and omits some. The sample includes approximately 50,000 clones, approximately 91% of them seen just once. Germline loops: CDR1 LNHDA, CDR2 SQIVND (reference sequence). Between the trimmed V and J ends, which lost 0 bases and 1 base, there was a span of 7 bases. CDR3 size: 15 residues. The TCR sequence derives from a female donor with multiple sclerosis, enrolled in a pregnancy study. This chain links TRBV19 with TRBJ2-1, with D possibly matching TRBD2 (5 bases). Specimen: CD8+ T cells from peripheral blood mononuclear cells, collected after pregnancy. The CDR3 is CASSIDAGSYNEQFF. The CDR3 nucleotides read TGTGCCAGTAGTATAGACGCGGGTTCCTACAATGAGCAGTTCTTC.